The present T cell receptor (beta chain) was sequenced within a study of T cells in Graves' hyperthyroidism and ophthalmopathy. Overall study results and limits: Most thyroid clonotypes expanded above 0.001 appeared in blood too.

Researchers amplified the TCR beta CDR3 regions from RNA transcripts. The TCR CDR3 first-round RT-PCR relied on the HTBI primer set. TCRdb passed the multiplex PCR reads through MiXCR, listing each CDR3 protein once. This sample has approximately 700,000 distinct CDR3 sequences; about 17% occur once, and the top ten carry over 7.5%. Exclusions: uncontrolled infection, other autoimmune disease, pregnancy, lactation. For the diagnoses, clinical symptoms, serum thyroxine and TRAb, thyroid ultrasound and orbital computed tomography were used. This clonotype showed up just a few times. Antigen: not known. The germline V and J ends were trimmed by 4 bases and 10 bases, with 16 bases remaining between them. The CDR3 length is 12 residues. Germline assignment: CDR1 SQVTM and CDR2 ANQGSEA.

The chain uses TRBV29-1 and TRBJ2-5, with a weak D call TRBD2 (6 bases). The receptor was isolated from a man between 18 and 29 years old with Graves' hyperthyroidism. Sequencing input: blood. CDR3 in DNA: TGCAGCGTTGGTGACCCTTCGGAGGGCCAGTACTTC. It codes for CSVGDPSEGQYF.